The clone carrying this TCR beta chain occurred many times. The target antigen is unknown. These data originate in a study of naive and memory T cell subsets. Study outcomes and limitations: Over 85% of naive TCR sequences appeared only once, unlike memory subsets. Findings for naive and memory subsets could not be checked against ground truth.

The V gene's germline CDR1 is DFQATT and CDR2 SNEGSKA (reference sequence). This CDR3 is built from 17 residues. Germline trimming cut 0 bases from V and 7 bases from J; bases unmatched to any gene: 17. The beta constant-region primer was an equimolar mix of two oligonucleotides covering TRBC1 and TRBC2. TCRdb analysed the UMI-ligation and nested PCR reads with MiXCR anew, one entry per CDR3 protein. Among approximately 82,000 distinct CDR3 sequences, 7% were seen once, and the ten largest hold 1.6%. J is TRBJ1-2 and V is TRBV20-1, with 7 bases lining up with TRBD1. The sample comprised central memory CD4+ T cells from blood. This clonotype originated in a human donor in good health. The CDR3 DNA sequence: TGCAGTGCTAGAGAGGTCGGATCGACAGGGCGTCTTTTTGGCTACACCTTC. Translating it yields CSAREVGSTGRLFGYTF.